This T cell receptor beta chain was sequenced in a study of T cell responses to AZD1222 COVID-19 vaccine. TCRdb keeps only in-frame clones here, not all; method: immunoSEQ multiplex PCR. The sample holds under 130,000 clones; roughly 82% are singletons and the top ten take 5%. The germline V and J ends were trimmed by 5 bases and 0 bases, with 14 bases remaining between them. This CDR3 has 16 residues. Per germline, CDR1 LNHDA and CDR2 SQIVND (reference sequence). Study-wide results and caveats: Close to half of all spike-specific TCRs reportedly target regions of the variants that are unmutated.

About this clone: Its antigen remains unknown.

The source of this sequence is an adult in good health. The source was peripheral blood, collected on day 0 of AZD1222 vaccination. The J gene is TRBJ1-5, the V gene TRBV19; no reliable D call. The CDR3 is CASSLIRVVSNQPQHF. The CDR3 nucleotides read TGTGCCAGTAGTCTAATTCGGGTTGTTAGCAATCAGCCCCAGCATTTT.